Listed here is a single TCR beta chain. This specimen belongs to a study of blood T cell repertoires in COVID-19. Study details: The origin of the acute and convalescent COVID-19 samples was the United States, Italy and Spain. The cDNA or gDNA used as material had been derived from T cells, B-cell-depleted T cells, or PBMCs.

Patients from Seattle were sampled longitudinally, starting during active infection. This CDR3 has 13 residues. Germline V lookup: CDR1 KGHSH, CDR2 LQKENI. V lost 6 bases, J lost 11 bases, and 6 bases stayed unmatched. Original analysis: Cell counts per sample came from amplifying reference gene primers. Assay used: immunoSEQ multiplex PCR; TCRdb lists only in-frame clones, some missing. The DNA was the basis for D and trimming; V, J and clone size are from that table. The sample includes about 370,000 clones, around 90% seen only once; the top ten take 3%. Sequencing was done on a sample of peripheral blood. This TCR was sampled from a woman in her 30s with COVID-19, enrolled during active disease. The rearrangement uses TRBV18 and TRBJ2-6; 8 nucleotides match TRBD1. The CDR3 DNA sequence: TGTGCCAGCTCCACAATGACAGGGGACGTCCTGACTTTC. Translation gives CASSTMTGDVLTF.